Listed here are 7 T cell receptor beta chains from one sample, sequenced in a study of human versus mouse CDR3 diversity and MHC coevolution (dated by TCRdb to 2015 to 2018). The receptor library was made with the immunoSEQ multiplex PCR assay. TCRdb mirrors the immuneACCESS table, restricted to in-frame sequences. Some clones are absent from its copies; in checked studies, under half trace to an unresolved V gene, and the reason for the others is unknown. This sample comprises tens of thousands of clones, about 94% of them detected only once. The top ten hold around 1.3% of the sample. Material for sequencing was naive CD4+ T cells from blood. The cell subset or site label for this specimen denotes: CD45RO-negative CD62L-positive naive CD4 T cells. The receptor source for this set is a person between 25 and 70 years old in good health.

The CDR3 region is CASSYSTGYSPLHF. The CDR3 nucleotides read TGTGCCAGCAGTTACTCGACAGGGTACTCACCCCTCCACTTT. The chain joins TRBV6-5 to TRBJ1-6, with TRBD1 matching 7 bases. Germline V lookup: CDR1 MNHEY, CDR2 SVGAGI. The CDR3 covers 14 residues. V lost 0 bases, J lost 10 bases, and 3 bases stayed unmatched.

The gene calls are TRBV9 and TRBJ2-5, with D perhaps TRBD2 (5 bases). The DNA matches TRBJ2-7 better at its end, which makes the J call doubtful. CDR1 and CDR2 (germline): SGDLS, YYNGEE. CDR3 length: 14 amino acids. The CDR3 DNA reads as TGTGCCAGCAGCTTAAGCGGACCCGTCGGCGAGCAGTACTTC. Protein: CASSLSGPVGEQYF.

The chain links TRBV5-1 to TRBJ2-7, with a possible D match to TRBD1 (5 bases). Per germline, CDR1 SGHRS and CDR2 YFSETQ. The V and J ends lost 0 bases and 1 base respectively, with 8 bases between them. There are 14 residues in the CDR3. The CDR3 sequence is CASSLDQGSYEQYF. DNA of the CDR3: TGCGCCAGCAGCTTGGACCAGGGTTCCTACGAGCAGTACTTC.

CDR3 sequence: CASAAEGIETQYF. The CDR3 DNA sequence: TGCGCCAGCGCCGCAGAGGGTATCGAGACCCAGTACTTC. The V and J genes are TRBV5-1 and TRBJ2-5; a possible D gene is TRBD2 (5 bases). CDR3 length equals 13 residues. V dropped 7 bases and J dropped 5 bases, with 15 bases sitting between them. Germline V CDR1 and CDR2: SGHRS, YFSETQ.

This rearrangement joins TRBV7-3 to TRBJ2-3; TRBD2 is a possible D gene (5 bases). Germline values: CDR1 SGHTA, CDR2 FQGTGA. The ends were cut back, 3 bases at V and 0 bases at J, with 10 bases in the middle. CDR3 length: 15 amino acids. The CDR3 spells CASSFGDYSTDTQYF. CDR3 DNA sequence: TGTGCCAGCAGCTTCGGGGATTATAGCACAGATACGCAGTATTTT.

The chain joins TRBV10-3 to TRBJ2-5, with D possibly matching TRBD1 (6 bases). The CDR3 is 13 amino acids. Germline loops: CDR1 ENHRY, CDR2 SYGVKD. V gave up 10 bases and J gave up 5 bases, with 17 bases separating them. CDR3 in amino acids: CASSYREVETQYF. The CDR3 region has the DNA TGTGCCAGCTCTTACAGGGAAGTCGAGACCCAGTACTTC.

The rearrangement links TRBV18 to TRBJ2-1; 11 bases are a match to TRBD2. V was pared by 4 bases and J by 8 bases, with 7 bases of the junction left unmatched. Germline CDR1 is KGHSH and CDR2 is LQKENI. CDR3 length: 15 amino acids. This CDR3 is CASSQLLAGADEQFF. CDR3 nucleotides: TGTGCCAGCTCACAGTTACTAGCGGGAGCCGATGAGCAGTTCTTC.